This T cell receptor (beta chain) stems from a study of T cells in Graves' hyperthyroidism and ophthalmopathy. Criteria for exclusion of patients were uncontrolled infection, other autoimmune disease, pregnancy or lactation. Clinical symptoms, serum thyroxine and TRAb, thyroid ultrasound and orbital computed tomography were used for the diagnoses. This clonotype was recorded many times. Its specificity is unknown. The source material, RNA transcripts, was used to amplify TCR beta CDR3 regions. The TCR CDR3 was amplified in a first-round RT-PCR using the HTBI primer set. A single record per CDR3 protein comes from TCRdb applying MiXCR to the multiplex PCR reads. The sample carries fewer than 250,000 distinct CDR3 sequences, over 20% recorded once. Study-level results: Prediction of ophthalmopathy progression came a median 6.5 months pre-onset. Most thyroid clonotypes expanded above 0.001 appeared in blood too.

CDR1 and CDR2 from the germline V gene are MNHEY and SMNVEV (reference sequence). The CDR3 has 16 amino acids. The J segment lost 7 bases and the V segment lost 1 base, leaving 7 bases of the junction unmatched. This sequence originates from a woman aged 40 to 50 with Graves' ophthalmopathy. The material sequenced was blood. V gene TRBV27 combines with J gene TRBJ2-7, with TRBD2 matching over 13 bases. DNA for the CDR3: TGTGCCAGCAGTTTATGGACTAGCGGGAGAAGGCGAGAGCAGTACTTC. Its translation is CASSLWTSGRRREQYF.